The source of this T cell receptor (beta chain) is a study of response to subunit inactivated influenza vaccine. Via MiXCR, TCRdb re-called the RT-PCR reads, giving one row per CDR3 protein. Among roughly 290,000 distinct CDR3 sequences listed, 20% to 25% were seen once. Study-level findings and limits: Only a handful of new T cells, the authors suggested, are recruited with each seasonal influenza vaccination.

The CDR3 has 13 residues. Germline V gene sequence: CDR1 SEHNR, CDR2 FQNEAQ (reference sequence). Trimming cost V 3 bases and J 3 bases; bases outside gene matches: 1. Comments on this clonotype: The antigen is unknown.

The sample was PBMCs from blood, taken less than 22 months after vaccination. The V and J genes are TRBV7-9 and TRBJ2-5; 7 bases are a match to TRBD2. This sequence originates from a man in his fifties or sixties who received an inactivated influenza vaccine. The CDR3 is CASSFLAEETQYF. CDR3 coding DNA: TGTGCCAGCAGCTTCCTAGCGGAAGAGACCCAGTACTTC.